There are a few counts of the clone carrying this T cell receptor beta chain. The antigen is undetermined. This sample was included in a study of beta chain features in type 1 diabetes. Points from the study as a whole: Shorter TCRB CDR3s, moderately but significantly so, were found in Type 1 diabetes patients in all four CD4+ subsets.

Of the isolated RNA, all was reverse transcribed, and so the sequenced material was expressed TCRB transcripts. TCRdb keeps only in-frame clones here, not all; method: immunoSEQ multiplex PCR. The sample includes roughly 730,000 clones, over 10% seen only once; the top ten take 0.022%. The sample was naive CD4+ T cells from blood. The sequence was collected from a man younger than 30 with type 1 diabetes.

The CDR3 bases are TGTGCCGCTAGTTTCTTGTCCGGGGAGCTGTTTTTT. The encoded protein is CAASFLSGELFF. J is TRBJ2-2 and V is TRBV6-1, with D uncertain. The CDR3 has 12 residues. Looked up from germline, CDR1 is MNHNS and CDR2 is SASEGT. The germline V and J ends were trimmed by 11 bases and 6 bases, with 13 bases remaining between them.